This TCR beta chain appears in the sequencing data of a study of hypomethylating agent response in myelodysplastic syndrome (dated by TCRdb to about 2021). Regarding the complete study: The hypomethylating agent given was azacitidine in about 70% of the 11 patients and decitabine in 3 of 11 patients. The cohort was composed of fewer than 10 male and 2 female myelodysplastic syndrome patients. Patients had a mean age of about 78 +/- 6.2 years, and a diploid cytogenetic profile was the most common. TET2 mutation was identified most frequently, being present in about 50% of the 11 patients. Complete response or hematologic improvement was achieved by six patients, and a few patients were classified as non-responders. Complete response or hematologic improvement counted as response, and patients meeting neither criterion were classed as non-responders. General study outcomes and caveats: Whether the shared GLIPH2 clusters possibly recognize novel MDS antigens was not confirmed and still needs to be tested experimentally. Healthy control donors were not age-matched to MDS patients, which could have impacted the MDS versus healthy comparison. After treatment with a hypomethylating agent, no significant changes in richness, rarefaction diversity or clonality were seen, whether all patients were considered together or each response group separately. Novel clonotypes appeared more often in responders, whereas non-responders had more contracted clonotypes after treatment. Only 10 to 12 patients were analyzed, so the study cohort was small.

Libraries were made using the immunoSEQ multiplex PCR assay. Sequencing was run at survey resolution with two replicates of 200 ng each, for a total of around 400 ng of DNA per sample. Rearranged TCRB sequences in genomic DNA were detected with the hsTCRB kit using multiplex PCR primers targeting V and J genes. The CDR3 region was amplified in a first PCR of 25 to 35 cycles using the QIAGEN Multiplex PCR Kit. An approximately 8-cycle second PCR added sample barcodes and Illumina adapters to each replicate. A QuantStudio 6 together with the KAPA library quantification kit was used to quantify the pooled libraries. Approximately 14 pM of pooled libraries went onto an Illumina MiSeq for sequencing, using single-end reads of 156 cycles plus an index read of 15 cycles. As for the original processing: VDJdb annotation flagged under 2% of some 150,000 unique clonotypes as previously reported viral-epitope-specific. The immunoSEQ Data Assistant and immunoSEQ Analyzer turned the raw reads into TCRB repertoires that were normalized and annotated. Clonotypes were analyzed with BioAnalyzer and version 0.6.5 of the immunarch R package. Richness was estimated after downsampling every repertoire to the clone count of the smallest repertoire. Clonotypes were sorted into expanded, contracted or novel categories with Fisher's exact tests, where novel meant the clonotype had zero frequency before treatment. Significantly changed CDR3 beta sequences were clustered with GLIPH2 using simulation_depth=1000 and kmer_min_depth=3, and CDR3s shorter than five residues were excluded. Held by TCRdb, this immuneACCESS table contains in-frame sequences only and omits some clones. Under half of the omission traces to an unresolved V gene where checked; the cause of the rest is unknown. Clonal size and the V and J genes are those of that table, whereas D and trimming came from the DNA. This sample comprises roughly 3,400 clones, around 82% of them detected only once. Of the sample, 5.2% falls within the top ten clones.

Details on this clone: The antigen it binds to is not known. No much larger clone exists at a distance of one base, and base qualities are not known. Other nucleotide sequences in the sample specify the same CDR3.

Bulk bone marrow was analyzed without sorting T-cell subsets. TCR beta CDR3 regions were immunosequenced from bone marrow of 11 myelodysplastic syndrome patients before and after hypomethylating agent therapy. To track the repertoire longitudinally, every patient provided one baseline bone marrow along with two to three bone marrows taken at different post-treatment timepoints. Genomic DNA was extracted from whole bone marrow, and quality was checked by TapeStation, NanoDrop OneC and PicoGreen assays. The sequencing here drew on bone marrow, taken before or after starting hypomethylating agent treatment for myelodysplastic syndrome (not recorded which). This sequence originates from a human donor with myelodysplastic syndrome.

CDR3 protein: CAWSGYTEAFF. Here is the DNA: TGTGCCTGGTCAGGGTACACTGAAGCTTTCTTT. The chain was built from TRBV30 and TRBJ1-1; a weak D assignment points to TRBD1 (5 bases agree). The CDR3 measures 11 amino acids from cysteine to phenylalanine. Here the CDR3 DNA is all that survives: 33 bases in frame from base 1. V sheds 5 bases and J sheds 3 bases, leaving 7 bases between their ends. CDR1 and CDR2 are read off the germline V gene (reference sequence) as GTSNPN and SVGIG.